These 20 T cell receptor beta chains share one sample of origin, sequenced in a study of PD-1 blockade in classical Hodgkin lymphoma. Produced via immunoSEQ multiplex PCR; TCRdb's table is partial and in-frame only. The data contain more than 95,000 clones, roughly 89% of them seen just once; the ten biggest clones take up 15% to 20%. Time point reported: cycle 4 day 1 (C4D1), after around six weeks of nivolumab. Every one of the patients relapsed after autologous stem cell transplantation (brentuximab vedotin exposure was variable). Sequencing was performed on peripheral blood mononuclear cells (PBMCs), taken before the fourth cycle of nivolumab. Receptors originate from a human donor with classical Hodgkin lymphoma.

The rearrangement uses TRBV5-6 and TRBJ2-5; perhaps TRBD2 as D (6 bases). CDR1 and CDR2 from the germline V gene are SGHDT and YYEEEE. Trimming took off 2 bases at V and 0 bases at J, with 17 bases between the two ends. This CDR3 has 17 amino acids. This CDR3 reads CASSLGDLAGYQETQYF. The CDR3 nucleotides are TGTGCCAGCAGCTTAGGGGATCTTGCGGGGTACCAAGAGACCCAGTACTTC.

This sequence joins TRBV9 and TRBJ2-7, with D perhaps TRBD2 (6 bases). With 0 bases removed from V and 4 bases from J, the gap between germline ends came to 11 bases. There are 14 residues in the CDR3. Germline V gene sequence: CDR1 SGDLS, CDR2 YYNGEE. The CDR3 loop is CASSVAAGLYEQYF. CDR3 in DNA: TGTGCCAGCAGCGTAGCTGCGGGACTTTACGAGCAGTACTTC.

The gene calls are TRBV19 and TRBJ2-5; D is possibly TRBD2 (5 bases). The CDR3 is 13 amino acids. V shed 1 base and J shed 3 bases, with 6 bases lying between them. From germline, CDR1 is LNHDA and CDR2 SQIVND (reference sequence). CDR3 sequence reads: CASSIAREETQYF. DNA of the CDR3: TGTGCCAGTAGTATAGCGCGGGAAGAGACCCAGTACTTC.

The gene calls are TRBV30 and TRBJ1-2; the match to TRBD1 covers 9 bases. There are 15 residues in the CDR3. Per germline, CDR1 GTSNPN and CDR2 SVGIG (reference sequence). V gave up 1 base and J gave up 4 bases; unmatched junction bases: 7. The CDR3 bases are TGTGCCTGGAGTGGAGGGACAGGGCCTTTCTATGGCTACACCTTC. Its translation is CAWSGGTGPFYGYTF.

V is TRBV7-2 and J is TRBJ1-3, with 7 bases lining up with TRBD1. The CDR3 spans 16 residues. Trimming cost V 4 bases and J 0 bases; bases outside gene matches: 6. CDR1 SGHTA and CDR2 FQGNSA come from the germline V gene. CDR3 sequence (DNA): TGTGCCAGCAGCTCCCTGACAGGGTTCTCTGGAAACACCATATATTTT. This codes for CASSSLTGFSGNTIYF. The full variable domain, its missing parts supplied by reference TRBV7-2 and TRBJ1-3, is GAGVSQSPSNKVTEKGKDVELRCDPISGHTALYWYRQSLGQGLEFLIYFQGNSAPDKSGLPSDRFSAERTGGSVSTLTIQRTQQEDSAVYLCASSSLTGFSGNTIYFGEGSWLTVV.

V and J are TRBV12-1 and TRBJ2-1; TRBD2 is taken as the D call from the table, unchecked against the DNA. TRBV12-1 is a listed pseudogene. This CDR3 has 15 amino acids. CDR3 in DNA: TGTGCCAGCAGCTTTGTTAGCGACTCCTACAATGAGCAGTTCTTC. Protein sequence: CASSFVSDSYNEQFF.

This clone was seen only once. The rearrangement links TRBV30 to TRBJ1-5, with D possibly matching TRBD1 (6 bases). V dropped 1 base and J dropped 3 bases, with 16 bases sitting between them. The CDR3 extends over 16 amino acids. Per germline, CDR1 GTSNPN and CDR2 SVGIG (reference sequence). The CDR3 region is CAWSARTGNPNQPQHF. Written as DNA, the CDR3 is TGTGCCTGGAGTGCCCGAACAGGGAACCCCAATCAGCCCCAGCATTTT.

This clone is categorized as medium-sized. The gene calls are TRBV7-9 and TRBJ1-2, with D unresolved. Germline V gene lookup returns CDR1 SEHNR and CDR2 FQNEAQ (reference sequence). This CDR3 region has 14 residues. The V end was cut by 0 bases, the J end by 7 bases, with 12 bases between. In nucleotides, the CDR3 is TGTGCCAGCAGCTTAGCGGCGACTGAGGGTGGCTACACCTTC. Encoded protein: CASSLAATEGGYTF.

The chain employs TRBV5-1 and TRBJ2-5; 9 nucleotides agree with TRBD1. Germline trimming cut 0 bases from V and 3 bases from J; bases unmatched to any gene: 9. Germline V lookup: CDR1 SGHRS, CDR2 YFSETQ. CDR3 size: 17 residues. The CDR3 nucleotides read TGCGCCAGCAGCTTGGGGGGGACAGGGAGCAATAAAGAGACCCAGTACTTC. Translation: CASSLGGTGSNKETQYF.

In this sample, this clone turned up a few times. The V call is TRBV30, the J call TRBJ2-1, with D possibly matching TRBD1 (6 bases). Trimming shortened V by 3 bases and J by 9 bases, and 15 bases separated the two germline ends. This CDR3 comprises 13 residues. CDR1 and CDR2 from the germline V gene are GTSNPN and SVGIG (reference sequence). CDR3 bases: TGTGCCTGGAGCTCACAGGGCTACGGTGAGCAGTTCTTC. Protein sequence: CAWSSQGYGEQFF. Using reference TRBV30 and TRBJ2-1 for the parts outside the CDR3, the full variable domain is SQTIHQWPATLVQPVGSPLSLECTVEGTSNPNLYWYRQAAGRGLQLLFYSVGIGQISSEVPQNLSASRPQDRQFILSSKKLLLSDSGFYLCAWSSQGYGEQFFGPGTRLTVL.

The genes are TRBV5-1 and TRBJ1-1; no firm D call. Trimming took off 0 bases at V and 0 bases at J, with 6 bases between the two ends. The germline V gene has CDR1 SGHRS and CDR2 YFSETQ. This CDR3 spans 14 amino acids. CDR3 region: CASSLGTVNTEAFF. DNA of the CDR3: TGCGCCAGCAGCTTGGGCACAGTGAACACTGAAGCTTTCTTT.

The chain joins TRBV5-8 to TRBJ2-7; 9 bases are a match to TRBD2. The CDR3 extends over 13 amino acids. Per the germline V gene, CDR1 is SGHTS and CDR2 is YDEGEE. V shed 4 bases and J 6 bases; nucleotides not matched to a gene: 5. Written as DNA, the CDR3 is TGTGCCAGCAGCCTTAGCGGGAGAGGCGAGCAGTACTTC. Its protein product is CASSLSGRGEQYF.

The V gene is TRBV29-1, the J gene TRBJ1-2, with D perhaps TRBD1 (5 bases). Germline V gene data show CDR1 as SQVTM and CDR2 as ANQGSEA. CDR3 length: 12 amino acids. Between the trimmed V and J ends, which lost 7 bases and 1 base, there was a span of 10 bases. In DNA form, the CDR3 reads TGCAGCGGGGGCGGGGTTAACTATGGCTACACCTTC. It specifies CSGGGVNYGYTF.

This sequence joins TRBV5-1 and TRBJ1-1; unclear D gene. Per germline, CDR1 SGHRS and CDR2 YFSETQ. With 5 bases removed from V and 0 bases from J, the gap between germline ends came to 11 bases. The CDR3 runs to 14 residues. The CDR3 region has the DNA TGCGCCAGCAGGGTCGAGGTCTTGAACACTGAAGCTTTCTTT. Its protein product is CASRVEVLNTEAFF.

The V gene is TRBV18, the J gene TRBJ1-2; D gene uncertain. Looked up from germline, CDR1 is KGHSH and CDR2 is LQKENI. V gave up 1 base and J gave up 0 bases, with 12 bases separating them. This CDR3 is built from 16 residues. CDR3 sequence: CASSPLTGSSNYGYTF. CDR3 coding DNA: TGTGCCAGCTCACCACTGACGGGCTCTTCTAACTATGGCTACACCTTC.

The V and J genes are TRBV5-4 and TRBJ1-1, with D tentatively TRBD1 (5 bases). V lost 4 bases and J 1 base, leaving 11 bases between the germline ends. Germline CDR1 and CDR2: SGHNT and YYREEE (reference sequence). This CDR3 is 14 amino acids long. The CDR3 is CASSPDSRNTEAFF. DNA of the CDR3: TGTGCCAGCAGCCCTGACAGCAGGAACACTGAAGCTTTCTTT.

The chain couples TRBV29-1 to TRBJ1-1; TRBD1 is a possible D gene (6 bases). V was shortened by 6 bases and J by 8 bases, with 16 bases between the two germline ends. Germline CDR1 and CDR2: SQVTM and ANQGSEA. CDR3 length equals 12 residues. CDR3 nucleotides: TGCAGCGTGGGGGCTGGGCCGGGCGAAGCTTTCTTT. Translating gives CSVGAGPGEAFF.

The genes are TRBV4-3 and TRBJ2-1; D unresolved. The ends were cut back, 5 bases at V and 7 bases at J, with 12 bases in the middle. The CDR3 is made up of 13 amino acids. CDR1 is LGHNA, CDR2 YSLEER, per germline. In DNA, the CDR3 is TGCGCCAGCAGCTTTATTTCCGGAAATGAGCAGTTCTTC. Translation: CASSFISGNEQFF.

This chain links TRBV4-2 with TRBJ2-1, with 8 bases fitting TRBD2. Germline loops: CDR1 LGHNA, CDR2 YNFKEQ. Unmatched junction bases numbered 9, after V lost 2 bases and J lost 0 bases. This CDR3 has 18 residues. The CDR3 DNA reads as TGTGCCAGCAGCCAATCCCTCCGGGGGGGTAGCTCCTACAATGAGCAGTTCTTC. Protein product: CASSQSLRGGSSYNEQFF.

This rearrangement joins TRBV29-1 to TRBJ1-1, with no clear D. Germline V CDR1 and CDR2: SQVTM, ANQGSEA. CDR3 size: 12 residues. The V end was cut by 5 bases, the J end by 8 bases, with 15 bases between. This CDR3 is CSVPRADREAFF. CDR3 sequence (DNA): TGCAGCGTTCCGAGAGCTGATAGGGAAGCTTTCTTT.